This entry features one T cell receptor (beta chain) sequence. This clone was detected a few times. Its antigen remains unidentified. The record has no base qualities; no much larger clone is one base away. This sample was included in a study of cytotoxic CD8 clonotypes in ibrutinib-treated CLL (dated by TCRdb to the early 2020s). Study-level background: The cohort was composed of under 12 relapsed/refractory and roughly 14 treatment-naive patients; IGHV unmutated status was identified in 17 patients. Partial responses were observed in about 24 patients and complete responses in 2; after a median follow-up of about 69 months, remission was maintained in approximately 14 patients and progression was observed in roughly 12. Samples at response were collected after a median of roughly twelve months of treatment, with a range of 6 to 36 months. Samples averaged approximately 260,000 productive templates and about 94,000 productive rearrangements. Longitudinal samples were available for about 30% of the roughly 86 trial participants. Cryopreserved peripheral blood mononuclear cells were collected before treatment, at response, and at either disease progression or sustained remission. All remission and progressive disease samples were collected while patients were still receiving ibrutinib.

Between the V and J ends, shortened by 0 bases and 4 bases respectively, the junction contains 10 bases. From the cysteine up to the phenylalanine, the CDR3 has a length of 14 residues. Only the CDR3 DNA is retained, 42 bases long and in frame from the first base. The germline V gene yields SGDLS for CDR1 and YYNGEE for CDR2. What the research found in general, with its limitations: Lymph node repertoires were not examined, and the timing of sampling was not matched between patients in sustained remission and those whose disease progressed. Clonality rose at ibrutinib response, remained stable during sustained remission, and dropped back toward baseline at progression. Public clonotypes were rare and either shrank or stayed stable during treatment, and the rise in clonality at ibrutinib response reflected expansion of private clonotypes. At baseline, clonality was higher than in age-matched healthy donors and showed a strong correlation with circulating CD8+ T-cell counts.

Each clonotype received, on average, around 10x coverage in deep resolution sequencing performed on a MiSeq, where the target depth lay between 1 in 1 million and 1 in 200,000 T cells. The immunoSEQ hsTCRB Kit was used to generate the TCR beta libraries. On the study's bioinformatics: ImmunoSEQ Data Assistant and ImmunoSEQ Analyzer were used for data analysis, and V, D and J genes were assigned according to IMGT definitions. Clonality, which ranges from 0 to 1, was calculated by subtracting the normalized Shannon entropy of productive rearrangement frequencies from one. Only overrepresented clonotypes making up at least 0.05% of each patient's repertoire were included in the public clonotype analysis. Fewer than 15 age-matched healthy donor repertoires from immuneACCESS served as clonality controls. In TCRdb, the immuneACCESS table is reduced to in-frame sequences with V and J assigned. These tables do not hold every clone; where another copy was compared, an unresolved V gene accounts for under half, and the others remain unexplained. The V and J calls and clone size were taken over from that table, and D and trimming were inferred from the DNA. The sample yields 35,000 to 50,000 clones; almost 70% were counted once. Approximately 13% of the sample rests with the top ten.

The meaning of the sample's time point label: about a year on ibrutinib. Approximately 2 micrograms of genomic DNA were extracted from cryopreserved PBMCs for TCR beta library preparation. Longitudinal blood samples from CLL patients receiving ibrutinib monotherapy were subjected to high-throughput TCR beta sequencing. The patients were enrolled in a single-center, open-label phase 2 trial of ibrutinib monotherapy. This TCR was sampled from a human donor with chronic lymphocytic leukemia. Recombination linked TRBV9 to TRBJ1-2; the D segment cannot be called with confidence. The source was PBMCs, collected after 12 months of ibrutinib treatment. The nucleotide sequence is TGTGCCAGCAGCGTAGCTACCCGGGCCTATGGCTACACCTTC. The resulting protein is CASSVATRAYGYTF.